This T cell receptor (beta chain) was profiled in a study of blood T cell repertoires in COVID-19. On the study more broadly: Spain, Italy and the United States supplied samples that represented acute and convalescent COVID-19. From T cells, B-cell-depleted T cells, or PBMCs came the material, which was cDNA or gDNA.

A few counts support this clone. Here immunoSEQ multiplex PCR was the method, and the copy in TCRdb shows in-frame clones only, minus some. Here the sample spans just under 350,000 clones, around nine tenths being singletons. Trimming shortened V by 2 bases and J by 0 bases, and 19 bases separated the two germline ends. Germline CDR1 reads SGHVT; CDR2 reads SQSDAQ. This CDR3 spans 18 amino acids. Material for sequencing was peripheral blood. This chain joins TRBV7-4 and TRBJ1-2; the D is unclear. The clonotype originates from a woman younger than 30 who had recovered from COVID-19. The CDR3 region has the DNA TGTGCCAGCAGCTTACCCCGTTTGGAGACTCCCACTAACTATGGCTACACCTTC. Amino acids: CASSLPRLETPTNYGYTF.